A single sample is the source of the 15 T cell receptor beta chains below, sequenced in a study of Graves' ophthalmopathy and Graves' hyperthyroidism. RNA transcripts were the template, and TCR beta CDR3 regions were amplified from them. Scientists carried out first-round RT-PCR using HTBI primers and then a second-round multiplex PCR. TCRdb re-called the multiplex PCR reads with MiXCR, one entry per CDR3 protein. This table holds over 650,000 distinct CDR3 sequences, about 40% found once. Sequenced input: peripheral blood. The receptors were sampled from an adult man with Graves' ophthalmopathy.

This clonotype came up a few times. The CDR3 here is CASRSGSGGSTGELFF. Written as DNA, the CDR3 is TGTGCCAGCAGATCAGGGTCAGGAGGGAGCACCGGGGAGCTGTTTTTT. This rearrangement joins TRBV2 to TRBJ2-2, with D perhaps TRBD2 (6 bases). CDR3 length equals 16 residues. Trimming removed 6 bases at V and 4 bases at J, with 18 bases between. CDR1 and CDR2 (germline): SNHLY, FYNNEI. Looking up the rest from reference TRBV2 and TRBJ2-2 gives the full variable domain: EPEVTQTPSHQVTQMGQEVILRCVPISNHLYFYWYRQILGQKVEFLVSFYNNEISEKSEIFDDQFSVERPDGSNFTLKIRSTKLEDSAMYFCASRSGSGGSTGELFFGEGSRLTVL.

This clonotype was recorded many times. CDR3 region: CASSNRWGVHGYTF. Written as DNA, the CDR3 is TGTGCCAGCAGTAACCGTTGGGGTGTTCATGGCTACACCTTC. The V and J genes are TRBV25-1 and TRBJ1-2; D is undetermined. Germline-derived CDR1 and CDR2 are MGHDK and SYGVNS. The CDR3 is made up of 14 amino acids. V was clipped by 5 bases and J by 6 bases, with 16 bases between them.

A few counts support this clonotype. The chain links TRBV5-6 to TRBJ1-2, with TRBD1 matching over 10 bases. CDR3 length: 14 amino acids. CDR1 is SGHDT and CDR2 is YYEEEE in the germline V gene. Unmatched junction bases numbered 6, after V lost 4 bases and J lost 6 bases. CDR3 sequence reads: CASSRDRGLNGYTF. In DNA form, the CDR3 reads TGTGCCAGCAGCCGAGACAGGGGGCTAAATGGCTACACCTTC.

This clonotype was recorded at least ten times. The V gene is TRBV20-1, the J gene TRBJ2-7; 7 bases fit TRBD2. Germline V gene lookup returns CDR1 DFQATT and CDR2 SNEGSKA (reference sequence). This CDR3 region has 14 residues. The trim removed 7 bases at V and 1 base at J, leaving 10 bases unmatched. As DNA, the CDR3 is TGCAGTGTCAGCGCTAGCGGCCTTTCCTACGAGCAGTACTTC. This sequence encodes CSVSASGLSYEQYF.

The rearrangement joins TRBV10-3 to TRBJ1-4, with TRBD1 matching over 7 bases. V was pared by 6 bases and J by 4 bases, with 5 bases of the junction left unmatched. CDR3 length: 14 residues. Germline lookup yields CDR1 ENHRY and CDR2 SYGVKD. CDR3 loop: CAIRAGTDNEKLFF. In nucleotides, the CDR3 is TGTGCCATCAGGGCCGGGACAGATAATGAAAAACTGTTTTTT.

The chain combines TRBV29-1 with TRBJ1-2, with a weak D call TRBD1 (5 bases). The CDR3 sequence is 15 residues long. Looked up from germline, CDR1 is SQVTM and CDR2 is ANQGSEA. V lost 0 bases and J lost 5, with 16 bases in between. CDR3 sequence: CSVEDRRGRGYGYTF. The CDR3 nucleotides read TGCAGCGTTGAAGATCGAAGGGGACGTGGTTATGGCTACACCTTC.

V and J are TRBV20-1 and TRBJ2-7; no firm D call. Germline assignment: CDR1 DFQATT and CDR2 SNEGSKA (reference sequence). The CDR3 covers 15 residues. The CDR3 DNA reads TGCACCGCTAGAGATAGCCAGACCGAATTCTACGAGCAGTACTTC. This sequence encodes CTARDSQTEFYEQYF.

This chain connects TRBV29-1 to TRBJ1-1, with D possibly TRBD1 on 5 matching bases. The V gene's germline CDR1 is SQVTM and CDR2 ANQGSEA. V dropped 1 base and J dropped 6 bases, with 18 bases sitting between them. This CDR3 is 15 amino acids long. CDR3 sequence reads: CSVEGGGGGAPEAFF. The CDR3 region has the DNA TGCAGCGTTGAAGGGGGTGGGGGAGGCGCGCCTGAAGCTTTCTTT.

This clonotype appeared once. The CDR3 does not end in the conserved phenylalanine or tryptophan, so this is likely a read error. The DNA is omitted, as the CDR3 cannot be located on it reliably, and the CDR3 follows TCRdb's listing. CDR3 region: CASRRGGQ. The chain links TRBV2 to TRBJ2-2; the table assigns TRBD2, which was not confirmed against the DNA. The V gene's germline CDR1 is SNHLY and CDR2 FYNNEI. The CDR3 totals 8 residues, both ends included.

This clonotype was seen a handful of times. The genes are TRBV4-3 and TRBJ1-1; D is perhaps TRBD1 (5 bases). The CDR3 is 16 residues long. Trimming left V 1 base short and J 5 bases short, with 17 bases between. The germline CDR1 and CDR2 sequences are LGHNA and YSLEER. CDR3 nucleotides: TGCGCCAGCAGCCAAGGGGCAGGAGGGGTTAGTACTGAAGCTTTCTTT. Translating it yields CASSQGAGGVSTEAFF.

This clonotype was seen repeatedly, ten times or more. This chain links TRBV6-1 with TRBJ1-2, with D possibly being TRBD1 (6 bases). There are 14 residues in the CDR3. Germline V gene sequence: CDR1 MNHNS, CDR2 SASEGT. V dropped 2 bases and J dropped 7 bases, with 14 bases sitting between them. CDR3 in amino acids: CASSESLEGVGYTF. In DNA form, the CDR3 reads TGTGCCAGCAGTGAAAGTCTCGAGGGGGTTGGCTACACCTTC.

This rearrangement joins TRBV2 to TRBJ1-5; 7 nucleotides align to TRBD1. This CDR3 has 15 residues. The J segment lost 9 bases and the V segment lost 8 bases, leaving 16 bases of the junction unmatched. Germline V gene data show CDR1 as SNHLY and CDR2 as FYNNEI. The CDR3 nucleotides are TGTGCCAGCGCAGGCGTGGGAGGGGGCTATCGGCCCCAGCATTTT. Residues: CASAGVGGGYRPQHF.

This clonotype has a count of ten or more. CDR3 in DNA: TGCAGCGTTGAACAGGGGGCGCGGGGCTACACCTTC. Residues: CSVEQGARGYTF. The V and J genes are TRBV29-1 and TRBJ1-2, with 8 bases fitting TRBD1. Losses at the gene ends were 2 bases for V and 8 bases for J; bases not matched to a gene: 4. Per germline, CDR1 SQVTM and CDR2 ANQGSEA. This CDR3 has 12 amino acids.

This clonotype was counted ten times or more. This chain connects TRBV5-6 to TRBJ2-7; tentatively, D is TRBD1 (6 bases). Germline lookup yields CDR1 SGHDT and CDR2 YYEEEE. Between the trimmed V and J ends, which lost 5 bases and 0 bases, there was a span of 12 bases. The CDR3 runs to 14 residues. The DNA of the CDR3 is TGTGCCAGCAGATCTGGACAGAGCTCCTACGAGCAGTACTTC. Its translation is CASRSGQSSYEQYF.

This sequence joins TRBV7-3 and TRBJ1-6; 7 bases agree with TRBD1. CDR1 SGHTA and CDR2 FQGTGA come from the germline V gene. The CDR3 has 15 residues. V was clipped by 4 bases and J by 7 bases; unmatched bases: 7. The CDR3 nucleotides read TGTGCCAGCAGCTCACAAGGGACAGCCAATTCACCCCTCCACTTT. Its protein is CASSSQGTANSPLHF.